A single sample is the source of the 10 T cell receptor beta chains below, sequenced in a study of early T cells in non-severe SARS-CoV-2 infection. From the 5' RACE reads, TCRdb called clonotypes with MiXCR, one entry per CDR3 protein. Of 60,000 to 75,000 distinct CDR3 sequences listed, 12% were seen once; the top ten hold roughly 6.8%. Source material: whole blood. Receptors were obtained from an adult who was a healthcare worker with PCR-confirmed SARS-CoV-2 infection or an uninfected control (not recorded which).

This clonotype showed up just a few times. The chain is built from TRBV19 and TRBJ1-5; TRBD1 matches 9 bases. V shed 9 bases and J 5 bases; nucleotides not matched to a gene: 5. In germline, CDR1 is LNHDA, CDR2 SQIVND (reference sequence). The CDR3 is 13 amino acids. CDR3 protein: CASENRGHQPQHF. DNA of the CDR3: TGTGCCAGCGAAAACAGGGGGCATCAGCCCCAGCATTTT.

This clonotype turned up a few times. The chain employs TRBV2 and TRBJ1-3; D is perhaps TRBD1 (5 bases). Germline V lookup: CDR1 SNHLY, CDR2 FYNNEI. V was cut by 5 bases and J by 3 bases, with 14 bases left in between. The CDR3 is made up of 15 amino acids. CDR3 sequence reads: CASSPRRDLGNTIYF. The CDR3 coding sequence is TGTGCCAGCAGTCCTCGTCGGGACCTTGGAAACACCATATATTTT. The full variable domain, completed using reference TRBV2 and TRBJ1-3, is EPEVTQTPSHQVTQMGQEVILRCVPISNHLYFYWYRQILGQKVEFLVSFYNNEISEKSEIFDDQFSVERPDGSNFTLKIRSTKLEDSAMYFCASSPRRDLGNTIYFGEGSWLTVV.

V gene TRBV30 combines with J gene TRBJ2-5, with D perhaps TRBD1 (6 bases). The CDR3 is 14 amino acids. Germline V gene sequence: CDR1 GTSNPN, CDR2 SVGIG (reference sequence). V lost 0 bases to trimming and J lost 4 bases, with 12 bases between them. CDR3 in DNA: TGTGCCTGGAGTGTACGACAGGTCGGAGAGACCCAGTACTTC. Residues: CAWSVRQVGETQYF.

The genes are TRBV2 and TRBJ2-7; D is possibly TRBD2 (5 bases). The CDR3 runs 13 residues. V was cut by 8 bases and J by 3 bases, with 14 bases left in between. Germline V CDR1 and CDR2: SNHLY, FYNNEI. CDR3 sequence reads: CASSIPGVYEQYF. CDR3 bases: TGTGCCAGCTCCATTCCCGGGGTCTACGAGCAGTACTTC.

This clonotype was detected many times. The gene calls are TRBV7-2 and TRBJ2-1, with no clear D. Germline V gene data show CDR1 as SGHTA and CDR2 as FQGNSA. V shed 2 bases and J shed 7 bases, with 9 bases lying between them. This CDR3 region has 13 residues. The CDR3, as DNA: TGTGCCAGCAGCTTATCACGGGTAAATGAGCAGTTCTTC. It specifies CASSLSRVNEQFF.

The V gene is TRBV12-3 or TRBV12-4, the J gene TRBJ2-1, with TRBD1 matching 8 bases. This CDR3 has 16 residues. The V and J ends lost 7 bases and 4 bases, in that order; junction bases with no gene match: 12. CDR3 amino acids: CASKAVTGTGYNEQFF. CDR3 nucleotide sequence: TGTGCCAGCAAAGCTGTCACCGGGACAGGATACAATGAGCAGTTCTTC.

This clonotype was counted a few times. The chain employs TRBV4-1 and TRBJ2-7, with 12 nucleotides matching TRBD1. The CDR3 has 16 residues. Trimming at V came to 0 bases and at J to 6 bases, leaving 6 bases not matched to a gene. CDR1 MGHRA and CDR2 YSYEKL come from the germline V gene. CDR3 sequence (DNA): TGCGCCAGCAGCCAAGAAGAGGGGACAGGGGGCAGCGAGCAGTACTTC. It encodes CASSQEEGTGGSEQYF.

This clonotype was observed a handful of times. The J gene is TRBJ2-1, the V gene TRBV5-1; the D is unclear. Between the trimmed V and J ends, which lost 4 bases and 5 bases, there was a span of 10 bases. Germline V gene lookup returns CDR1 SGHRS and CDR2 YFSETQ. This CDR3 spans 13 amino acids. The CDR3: CASSGSLDNEQFF. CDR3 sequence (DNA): TGCGCCAGCAGCGGCAGTTTGGACAATGAGCAGTTCTTC.

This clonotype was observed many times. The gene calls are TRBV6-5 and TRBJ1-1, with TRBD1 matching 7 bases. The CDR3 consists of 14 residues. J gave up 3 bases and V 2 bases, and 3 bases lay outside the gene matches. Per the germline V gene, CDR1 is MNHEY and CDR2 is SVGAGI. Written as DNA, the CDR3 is TGTGCCAGCAGTTACGCAGGGGGTGACACTGAAGCTTTCTTT. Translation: CASSYAGGDTEAFF.

CDR3 sequence (DNA): TGTGCCAGCTCGCTTGGTCGGACAGGAATCTCCTACGAGCAGTACTTC. Its translation: CASSLGRTGISYEQYF. The chain is built from TRBV18 and TRBJ2-7, with 7 bases fitting TRBD1. The CDR3 has 16 residues. Germline-derived CDR1 and CDR2 are KGHSH and LQKENI. The trim removed 6 bases at V and 0 bases at J, leaving 11 bases unmatched.